What follows are 30 T cell receptor beta chains derived from one specimen sequenced in a study of T cell repertoires in aging, cancer and after chemotherapy. Rearranged V-D-J TRB sequences were amplified with a mixed TRB-A/B primer pool. A single record per CDR3 protein comes from TCRdb applying MiXCR to the multiplex PCR reads. Of fewer than 9,000 distinct CDR3 sequences detected, about 30% appear once; the ten largest clones hold less than 4%. Amplification of TCR beta used genomic DNA extracted from peripheral blood. Sequencing was carried out using blood. The receptors were gathered from a human donor in good health.

This chain uses TRBV20-1 with TRBJ2-7; TRBD1 agrees at 10 bases. CDR1 and CDR2 from the germline V gene are DFQATT and SNEGSKA (reference sequence). After removal of 5 bases from V and 2 bases from J, the junction contained 6 bases not matched to a gene. The CDR3 is 14 amino acids. CDR3 coding DNA: TGCAGTGCTCCCTGGGGACAGGGGACCTACGAGCAGTACTTC. Translation gives CSAPWGQGTYEQYF.

This clonotype was detected a few times. The rearrangement joins TRBV10-3 to TRBJ2-7; 8 bases map to TRBD2. CDR1 and CDR2 (germline): ENHRY, SYGVKD. V was clipped by 5 bases and J by 4 bases; unmatched bases: 13. The CDR3 is 16 amino acids. CDR3 DNA sequence: TGTGCCATCAGTCGGGAACCCGGGAGGGATGGTTACGAGCAGTACTTC. Its protein is CAISREPGRDGYEQYF.

As concerns this clonotype: A read error may explain this, as a much larger clone is one base away. This chain links TRBV30 with TRBJ1-2; unclear D gene. The CDR3 contains 13 residues. V was shortened by 4 bases and J by 4 bases, with 13 bases between the two germline ends. In germline, CDR1 is GTSNPN, CDR2 SVGIG (reference sequence). CDR3 loop: CAWTVPMSYGYTF. Here the CDR3 DNA reads TGTGCCTGGACTGTACCTATGTCCTATGGCTACACCTTC.

The CDR3 coding sequence is TGCGCCAGCAGTGAGGGCCCTGGGCAGCCCCAGCATTTT. It is translated as CASSEGPGQPQHF. The chain recombines TRBV10-1 with TRBJ1-5; D is ambiguous. Germline CDR1 is WNHNN and CDR2 is SYGVQD (reference sequence). V lost 2 bases to trimming and J lost 7 bases, with 9 bases between them. The CDR3 spans 13 residues.

The chain uses TRBV20-1 and TRBJ1-1, with D unresolved. This CDR3 has 12 amino acids. Germline CDR1 is DFQATT and CDR2 is SNEGSKA (reference sequence). Trimming stripped 4 bases from V and 0 bases from J, with 6 bases between. In DNA form, the CDR3 reads TGCAGTGCTACGGGGATGAACACTGAAGCTTTCTTT. This encodes CSATGMNTEAFF.

The chain is built from TRBV19 and TRBJ2-3, with D uncertain. CDR1 and CDR2 (germline): LNHDA, SQIVND (reference sequence). Deletions cut 3 bases from V and 0 bases from J, with 13 bases between. This CDR3 region has 16 residues. This CDR3 reads CASSIALGSSTDTQYF. The CDR3 nucleotides read TGTGCCAGTAGTATCGCCCTGGGGTCTAGCACAGATACGCAGTATTTT. Using reference TRBV19 and TRBJ2-3 for the parts outside the CDR3, the full variable domain is DGGITQSPKYLFRKEGQNVTLSCEQNLNHDAMYWYRQDPGQGLRLIYYSQIVNDFQKGDIAEGYSVSREKKESFPLTVTSAQKNPTAFYLCASSIALGSSTDTQYFGPGTRLTVL.

The gene calls are TRBV6-1 and TRBJ2-7; no definite D call. Trimming shortened V by 2 bases and J by 3 bases, and 11 bases separated the two germline ends. The CDR3 spans 14 residues. CDR1 is MNHNS and CDR2 is SASEGT in the germline V gene. Written as DNA, the CDR3 is TGTGCCAGCAGTGAAAACAGACTCTTCTACGAGCAGTACTTC. Residues: CASSENRLFYEQYF.

This clonotype occurred a few times. The chain employs TRBV11-1 and TRBJ2-7; D possibly uses TRBD1 or TRBD2 (5 bases each). There are 13 residues in the CDR3. Trimming took off 9 bases at V and 4 bases at J, with 16 bases between the two ends. Germline V gene data show CDR1 as SGHAT and CDR2 as FQDESV (reference sequence). CDR3 region: CASGTVGTYEQYF. The CDR3 coding sequence is TGTGCCAGTGGGACGGTCGGAACGTACGAGCAGTACTTC.

This sequence joins TRBV12-3 or TRBV12-4 and TRBJ2-7, with 8 bases lining up with TRBD1. CDR3 size: 11 residues. V was pared by 6 bases and J by 5 bases, with 0 bases of the junction left unmatched. DNA of the CDR3: TGTGCCAGCAGGGACAGGGACGAGCAGTACTTC. Its protein is CASRDRDEQYF.

This clonotype was counted a few times. The gene calls are TRBV19 and TRBJ2-7; D gene uncertain. Germline V gene sequence: CDR1 LNHDA, CDR2 SQIVND (reference sequence). The CDR3 has 14 amino acids. V was cut by 1 base and J by 5 bases, with 12 bases left in between. The CDR3 spells CASSIVFPPDEQYF. DNA of the CDR3: TGTGCCAGTAGTATAGTCTTCCCGCCAGACGAGCAGTACTTC.

J is TRBJ1-2 and V is TRBV6-1; the D is unclear. V shed 2 bases and J shed 4 bases, with 11 bases lying between them. The CDR3 is 14 amino acids. The germline CDR1 and CDR2 sequences are MNHNS and SASEGT. The CDR3 loop reads CASSERNPTYGYTF. The DNA for the CDR3 is TGTGCCAGCAGTGAACGTAACCCCACCTATGGCTACACCTTC.

Comment on this clonotype: The junction shows a germline mismatch at one end, possibly a read error. CDR3 coding DNA: TGTGCCCGGCGGGGACTAGCGGGAGTAAGGATGGACTTC. Its translation is CARRGLAGVRMDF. The rearrangement uses TRBV30 and TRBJ2-7, with 14 positions matching TRBD2. CDR1 and CDR2 (germline): GTSNPN, SVGIG (reference sequence). The CDR3 spans 13 residues.

This clonotype was observed a handful of times. The chain employs TRBV7-8 and TRBJ2-1; 8 nucleotides match TRBD1. This CDR3 has 15 residues. With V trimmed by 3 bases and J by 4 bases, 5 bases remained unmatched. Germline assignment: CDR1 SGHVS and CDR2 FQNEAQ. The CDR3 is CASSLIRDRYNEQFF. CDR3 sequence (DNA): TGTGCCAGCAGCTTGATACGGGACAGGTACAATGAGCAGTTCTTC.

This clonotype has more than one count but fewer than ten. The genes are TRBV12-3 or TRBV12-4 and TRBJ2-5, with a possible D match to TRBD1 (5 bases). This CDR3 region has 15 residues. The ends were cut back, 3 bases at V and 4 bases at J, with 15 bases in the middle. The CDR3 DNA is TGTGCCAGCAGTTTGGGGCAACACGCGGCAGAGACCCAGTACTTC. Its protein is CASSLGQHAAETQYF.

This clonotype has only one observation. CDR3 sequence: CASSLVMRGQETQYF. CDR3 DNA sequence: TGTGCCAGCAGTTTGGTCATGCGGGGACAAGAGACCCAGTACTTC. This chain links TRBV28 with TRBJ2-5; TRBD2 might be the D (6 bases). CDR3 length: 15 amino acids. From germline, CDR1 is MDHEN and CDR2 SYDVKM. Trimming left V 3 bases short and J 2 bases short, with 13 bases between.

By frequency in the sample, this clonotype is medium-sized. The chain recombines TRBV29-1 with TRBJ2-7; a weak D match, TRBD1 (5 bases). Between the trimmed V and J ends, which lost 5 bases and 4 bases, there was a span of 9 bases. Germline loops: CDR1 SQVTM, CDR2 ANQGSEA. The CDR3 loop spans 11 amino acids. The CDR3 DNA is TGCAGCGTTAGTCAGGGTTACGAGCAGTACTTC. This codes for CSVSQGYEQYF.

This clonotype has only a few counts. The chain joins TRBV30 to TRBJ1-4; no firm D call. The germline V gene encodes CDR1 GTSNPN and CDR2 SVGIG (reference sequence). V was pared by 5 bases and J by 6 bases, with 7 bases between. The CDR3 extends over 11 amino acids. CDR3 protein: CAWGSDEKLFF. In nucleotides, the CDR3 is TGTGCCTGGGGATCAGATGAAAAACTGTTTTTT.

The rearrangement joins TRBV5-1 to TRBJ1-1, with a possible D match to TRBD1 (5 bases). V dropped 3 bases and J dropped 6 bases, with 18 bases sitting between them. This CDR3 region has 15 residues. Germline V gives CDR1 SGHRS, CDR2 YFSETQ. The CDR3, as DNA: TGCGCCAGCAGCTCTGAATCCCCAGGGTCTGCTGAAGCTTTCTTT. Encoded protein: CASSSESPGSAEAFF. Filled out from reference TRBV5-1 and TRBJ1-1, the complete variable domain reads KAGVTQTPRYLIKTRGQQVTLSCSPISGHRSVSWYQQTPGQGLQFLFEYFSETQRNKGNFPGRFSGRQFSNSRSEMNVSTLELGDSALYLCASSSESPGSAEAFFGQGTRLTVV.

The J gene is TRBJ2-3, the V gene TRBV20-1; 9 bases align to TRBD2. This CDR3 spans 14 amino acids. With V trimmed by 5 bases and J by 5 bases, 8 bases remained unmatched. Germline lookup yields CDR1 DFQATT and CDR2 SNEGSKA (reference sequence). The CDR3 nucleotides are TGCAGTGCTGAGGGACTAGCCCTTAGAGATACGCAGTATTTT. It specifies CSAEGLALRDTQYF.

The gene calls are TRBV4-3 and TRBJ1-1; a possible D gene is TRBD1 (5 bases). Germline V CDR1 and CDR2: LGHNA, YSLEER. V was trimmed by 2 bases and J by 5 bases, leaving 12 bases between them. This CDR3 is built from 14 residues. CDR3 residues: CASSQSVGGTEAFF. The CDR3 DNA sequence: TGCGCCAGCAGCCAATCCGTTGGGGGAACTGAAGCTTTCTTT.

This clonotype has only a few counts. This chain links TRBV5-1 with TRBJ2-1; 12 bases are shared with TRBD2. CDR3 length: 15 amino acids. The trim removed 1 base at V and 5 bases at J, leaving 1 base unmatched. CDR1 SGHRS and CDR2 YFSETQ come from the germline V gene. The CDR3 region is CASSLWTSGNNEQFF. CDR3 in DNA: TGCGCCAGCAGCTTGTGGACTAGCGGGAACAATGAGCAGTTCTTC.

This clonotype was seen a few times. The chain links TRBV29-1 to TRBJ1-1; 12 bases line up with TRBD1. Germline V gene sequence: CDR1 SQVTM, CDR2 ANQGSEA. V lost 6 bases to trimming and J lost 9 bases; unmatched junction nucleotides: 20. This CDR3 comprises 17 residues. The CDR3 bases are TGCAGCGTCCAGCGGGCTCCGGGACAGGGGGCATACGGGAAAGCTTTCTTT. Translating it yields CSVQRAPGQGAYGKAFF.

This clonotype is judged medium-sized (0.01 to 0.1%). V is TRBV29-1 and J is TRBJ1-5; no clear D. Trimming removed 4 bases from V and 2 bases from J, with 9 bases in between. Germline V gene sequence: CDR1 SQVTM, CDR2 ANQGSEA. CDR3 length equals 13 residues. The CDR3 bases are TGCAGCGTTGGGGATAGGGGCAATCAGCCCCAGCATTTT. Protein sequence: CSVGDRGNQPQHF.

The chain couples TRBV7-9 to TRBJ2-1; TRBD2 aligns across 11 bases. Germline assignment: CDR1 SEHNR and CDR2 FQNEAQ (reference sequence). This CDR3 region has 17 residues. Trimming at V came to 5 bases and at J to 2 bases, leaving 8 bases not matched to a gene. CDR3 bases: TGTGCCAGCAGCATTAGCGGGAGGGGCCGAACCTACAATGAGCAGTTCTTC. Encoded protein: CASSISGRGRTYNEQFF.

This clonotype was observed a few times. The chain links TRBV5-1 to TRBJ2-1, with D unresolved. The CDR3 contains 15 residues. Germline loops: CDR1 SGHRS, CDR2 YFSETQ. Trimming cost V 0 bases and J 0 bases, with 7 bases left between them. The CDR3 DNA reads as TGCGCCAGCAGCTTGGTTCTGGGCTCCTACAATGAGCAGTTCTTC. This translates into CASSLVLGSYNEQFF.

The rearrangement uses TRBV7-3 and TRBJ2-1; D not resolved. Germline V gene data show CDR1 as SGHTA and CDR2 as FQGTGA. This CDR3 contains 12 residues. V was clipped by 0 bases and J by 6 bases, with 3 bases between them. CDR3 sequence (DNA): TGTGCCAGCAGCTTAACTTCCAATGAGCAGTTCTTC. Translation: CASSLTSNEQFF.

The genes are TRBV27 and TRBJ1-6; tentatively, D is TRBD1 (5 bases). CDR3 length equals 14 residues. V dropped 7 bases and J dropped 5 bases, with 12 bases sitting between them. Germline CDR1 MNHEY, CDR2 SMNVEV (reference sequence). The CDR3 loop reads CASKGIRHNSPLHF. The CDR3 region has the DNA TGTGCCAGCAAGGGGATCCGCCATAATTCACCCCTCCACTTT.

Sample share makes this clonotype medium-sized. At one end the junction does not follow the germline gene, possibly because of a read error. The chain joins TRBV30 to TRBJ2-7; D tentatively fits TRBD1 or TRBD2 (5 bases each). The germline V gene has CDR1 GTSNPN and CDR2 SVGIG (reference sequence). The CDR3 totals 11 residues. The CDR3: CAWSVWDEHRF. In DNA form, the CDR3 reads TGTGCCTGGAGTGTATGGGACGAACACCGCTTC.

V gene TRBV28 combines with J gene TRBJ2-3; 7 bases fit TRBD2. The germline gives CDR1 MDHEN, CDR2 SYDVKM. Losses at the gene ends were 2 bases for V and 2 bases for J; bases not matched to a gene: 7. The CDR3 consists of 16 residues. DNA of the CDR3: TGTGCCAGCAGTTTAACGCTAGCGGCCCTCACAGATACGCAGTATTTT. Its protein is CASSLTLAALTDTQYF. Drawing the rest from reference TRBV28 and TRBJ2-3, the complete variable domain is DVKVTQSSRYLVKRTGEKVFLECVQDMDHENMFWYRQDPGLGLRLIYFSYDVKMKEKGDIPEGYSVSREKKERFSLILESASTNQTSMYLCASSLTLAALTDTQYFGPGTRLTVL.

The genes are TRBV27 and TRBJ2-7; D gene unclear. Trimming removed 6 bases from V and 1 base from J, with 16 bases in between. Germline CDR1 reads MNHEY; CDR2 reads SMNVEV (reference sequence). This CDR3 is 15 amino acids long. This CDR3 is CASSQDFPESYEQYF. CDR3 coding DNA: TGTGCCAGCAGCCAAGACTTTCCAGAATCCTACGAGCAGTACTTC.